The clone carrying this TCR beta chain was detected once. The source of the sample is a study of blood T cell repertoires in COVID-19. Across the whole study: Both acute and convalescent COVID-19 samples were obtained from the United States, Italy and Spain.

CDR1 is MNHEY and CDR2 is SMNVEV in the germline V gene (reference sequence). Germline trimming cut 5 bases from V and 1 base from J; bases unmatched to any gene: 6. The CDR3 sequence is 15 residues long. Authors' processing steps: The authors estimated nucleated cell counts from reference gene primer amplification. Only in-frame clones appear in the TCRdb table, and some are missing; sequencing was by immunoSEQ multiplex PCR. From that table come the V and J calls and clone size; the DNA was used to work out D and trimming. The data show around 69,000 clones, roughly 89% seen once. Specimen: peripheral blood. This chain uses TRBV27 with TRBJ1-1; 8 bases match TRBD1. The sequence came from a woman in her forties or fifties with active COVID-19. Written as DNA, the CDR3 is TGTGCCAGCAGTCGCCGCGACAGGGGGAACACTGAAGCTTTCTTT. It translates to CASSRRDRGNTEAFF.